This TCR beta chain was retrieved from a study of T cell responses to AZD1222 COVID-19 vaccine (dated by TCRdb to about 2021). Some background on the complete study: TCR sequencing was performed for about 250 trial participants, of whom about 200 were given two doses of AZD1222 and approximately 26 were given two doses of MenACWY control vaccine. Trial participants were enrolled by age into 18-55, 56-69 and 70-plus year subgroups, with approximately 160, 26 and 62 TCR-sequenced participants respectively. The full study reports these points: Reportedly, close to half of the unique spike-specific TCRs recognized epitopes lying outside the regions that are mutated in the B.1.351 and B.1.1.7 variants. Participants were mostly white British, with more females than males. The authors suggested clonal diversity may have been underestimated. Because no day 14 peak-response samples were available, the repertoires could be characterized only after the peak T cell response. The 56-69-year group was small, and its depth increase did not reach significance, likely because of low power. After two AZD1222 doses, both the breadth and the depth of spike-specific TCRs were significantly higher than at day 0 and than in MenACWY recipients. Conclusions about previously exposed vaccinees are limited because only six or seven AZD1222 recipients were SARS-CoV-2 seropositive at baseline. CD4 TCRs associated with the vaccine covered the entire spike protein, and the dominant responses were in regions 160-218 and 743-854.

V was cut back by 1 base and J by 8 bases, leaving a gap of 6 bases between them. Counted from cysteine to phenylalanine, this CDR3 has 12 amino acids. Just CDR3 DNA is preserved here, 36 bases in frame from base 1. In the germline V gene, CDR1 corresponds to SGHNT and CDR2 to YENEEA. The CDR3 regions of human TCRbeta chains were subjected to immunosequencing. Per the source publication's procedure: Repertoire TCRs were checked for matches against a reference library of SARS-CoV-2-specific TCRs that had been generated using the MIRA antigen-specificity platform. Breadth meant the fraction of unique TCRs that were SARS-CoV-2-associated, whereas depth meant the fraction of total T cells that were SARS-CoV-2-associated. Using the MIRA data, every spike-specific TCR was mapped to the spike region that the TCR reacted to and assigned to either a CD4 or a CD8 class. Log10-transformed breadth and depth values were compared by one-way ANOVA with Sidak's multiple comparisons tests. The table comes from immuneACCESS by way of TCRdb, which keeps in-frame sequences with V and J called. Part of the clones is missing from these tables; in studies checked, under half for an unresolved V gene and the rest for unknown reasons. V, J and clone size are those of that table, while D and trimming were read from the DNA. The sample records 100,000 to 150,000 clones, around 91% of which are singletons. Around 4.5% of the sample lies in the top ten.

Taken with the paper, the label for time point translates to: baseline before first vaccination. What this sample's treatment or condition label stands for: meningococcal conjugate vaccine given as trial control. Vaccinee samples were obtained from the UK trials COV001 and COV002, which included a single-blind randomized controlled phase 2/3 trial of AZD1222 (ChAdOx1 nCoV-19) in healthy adults. For TCRbeta chain sequencing, PBMC samples from trial participants were taken at day 0 and at day 28 after the second dose. On this clone itself: No cognate antigen has been identified for it. Base qualities are not provided; no much larger clone lies one nucleotide away.

This chain joins TRBV11-3 to TRBJ2-1; the D gene lacks a confident call. Sample: peripheral blood, taken on day 0 of MenACWY control vaccination. The TCR comes from an adult in good health. The CDR3 here reads CASSLGADEQFF. The DNA sequence is TGTGCCAGCAGCTTAGGGGCAGATGAGCAGTTCTTC.